Shown below are 27 T cell receptor beta chains from a single sample sequenced in a study of blood T cell repertoires in COVID-19 (dated by TCRdb to 2020 to 2022). The method behind the library was the immunoSEQ multiplex PCR assay. TCRdb limited this immuneACCESS table to in-frame rearrangements with V and J called. A share of clones is missing; checked studies link under half to unresolved V genes, and the rest is unexplained. The sample records roughly 80,000 clones, approximately 80% of which are singletons. Approximately 8.7% of the sample lies in the top ten. The sample taken for sequencing was peripheral blood. These receptors all stem from a human donor in a cohort sampled during active COVID-19.

This chain joins TRBV7-2 and TRBJ2-7, with 7 bases matching TRBD2. The CDR3 spans 13 residues. The germline CDR1 and CDR2 sequences are SGHTA and FQGNSA. V lost 8 bases and J lost 3; bases outside the gene matches: 7. CDR3 bases: TGTGCCAGCCCCTGGGGGAGGGGCTACGAGCAGTACTTC. As protein: CASPWGRGYEQYF.

The chain carries TRBV19 and TRBJ1-5; the D is unclear. The CDR3 consists of 15 residues. V was trimmed by 3 bases and J by 0 bases, leaving 9 bases between them. The V gene's germline CDR1 is LNHDA and CDR2 SQIVND (reference sequence). CDR3 sequence reads: CASSMADYSNQPQHF. The CDR3 bases are TGTGCCAGTAGTATGGCAGATTATAGCAATCAGCCCCAGCATTTT. Filled out from reference TRBV19 and TRBJ1-5, the complete variable domain reads DGGITQSPKYLFRKEGQNVTLSCEQNLNHDAMYWYRQDPGQGLRLIYYSQIVNDFQKGDIAEGYSVSREKKESFPLTVTSAQKNPTAFYLCASSMADYSNQPQHFGDGTRLSIL.

This clone has more than one count but fewer than ten. Other DNA sequences in the sample encode the same CDR3. The rearrangement uses TRBV5-1 and TRBJ2-3; the match to TRBD1 covers 9 bases. The trim removed 3 bases at V and 3 bases at J, leaving 2 bases unmatched. The CDR3 covers 14 residues. Looked up from germline, CDR1 is SGHRS and CDR2 is YFSETQ. The CDR3: CASSSGQGTDTQYF. The CDR3 DNA sequence: TGCGCCAGCAGCTCCGGACAGGGGACAGATACGCAGTATTTT.

The rearrangement uses TRBV12-5 and TRBJ2-7, with TRBD2 as a possible D gene (6 bases). Germline V lookup: CDR1 LGHNT, CDR2 FRNRAP. The CDR3 totals 15 residues. V gave up 4 bases and J gave up 7 bases, with 20 bases separating them. The CDR3 sequence is CASGSGLRGLGEQYF. In DNA form, the CDR3 reads TGTGCTAGTGGTTCGGGACTCCGGGGATTGGGGGAGCAGTACTTC.

The rearrangement joins TRBV5-5 to TRBJ1-6, with a tentative D call TRBD1 (5 bases). V was trimmed by 0 bases and J by 11 bases, leaving 12 bases between them. CDR1 is SGHKS, CDR2 YYEKEE, per germline (reference sequence). This CDR3 spans 14 amino acids. CDR3 DNA sequence: TGTGCCAGCAGCTTGGAGCAGGGCTCGGCACCCCTCCACTTT. Amino acid sequence: CASSLEQGSAPLHF. Full variable domain (rest looked up from reference TRBV5-5 and TRBJ1-6): DAGVTQSPTHLIKTRGQQVTLRCSPISGHKSVSWYQQVLGQGPQFIFQYYEKEERGRGNFPDRFSARQFPNYSSELNVNALLLGDSALYLCASSLEQGSAPLHFGNGTRLTVT.

The V call is TRBV11-2, the J call TRBJ2-2; TRBD2 aligns across 12 bases. CDR3 length: 14 residues. V lost 8 bases and J lost 7; bases outside the gene matches: 5. The germline V gene has CDR1 SGHAT and CDR2 FQNNGV. DNA of the CDR3: TGTGCCAGCTCCAGACTAGCGGGGGACGGGGAGCTGTTTTTT. This gives the protein CASSRLAGDGELFF. Drawing the rest from reference TRBV11-2 and TRBJ2-2, the complete variable domain is EAGVAQSPRYKIIEKRQSVAFWCNPISGHATLYWYQQILGQGPKLLIQFQNNGVVDDSQLPKDRFSAERLKGVDSTLKIQPAKLEDSAVYLCASSRLAGDGELFFGEGSRLTVL.

The rearrangement links TRBV11-2 to TRBJ1-2; D possibly corresponds to TRBD1 (5 bases). V lost 2 bases and J 8 bases, leaving 9 bases between the germline ends. Germline loops: CDR1 SGHAT, CDR2 FQNNGV. This CDR3 is 12 amino acids long. DNA of the CDR3: TGTGCCAGCAGCTTAACAGGTTGGGGCTACACCTTC. It translates to CASSLTGWGYTF.

The chain recombines TRBV27 with TRBJ1-5, with 9 bases aligning to TRBD1. J was trimmed by 1 base and V by 4 bases; bases with no gene match: 5. CDR1 is MNHEY, CDR2 SMNVEV, per germline (reference sequence). The CDR3 has 16 residues. The CDR3 nucleotides are TGTGCCAGCAGTTCTGACAGGGGGATCAGCAATCAGCCCCAGCATTTT. The encoded protein is CASSSDRGISNQPQHF.

The chain uses TRBV7-6 and TRBJ1-6, with a weak D call TRBD1 (5 bases). Germline V gene lookup returns CDR1 SGHVS and CDR2 FNYEAQ. The V gene lost 0 bases and the J gene lost 7 bases, with 13 bases spanning the gap. This CDR3 is built from 16 residues. CDR3: CASSLAGGGRNSPLHF. Written as DNA, the CDR3 is TGTGCCAGCAGCTTAGCGGGGGGGGGAAGGAATTCACCCCTCCACTTT.

The V gene is TRBV30, the J gene TRBJ1-3, with TRBD1 identical over 9 bases. The CDR3 runs 15 residues. Germline CDR1 reads GTSNPN; CDR2 reads SVGIG (reference sequence). After removal of 4 bases from V and 4 bases from J, the junction contained 8 bases not matched to a gene. CDR3 in DNA: TGTGCCTGGACTAAGGACAGGGGAGTGGGAAACACCATATATTTT. Translating it yields CAWTKDRGVGNTIYF. The full variable domain, with the rest looked up from reference TRBV30 and TRBJ1-3, is SQTIHQWPATLVQPVGSPLSLECTVEGTSNPNLYWYRQAAGRGLQLLFYSVGIGQISSEVPQNLSASRPQDRQFILSSKKLLLSDSGFYLCAWTKDRGVGNTIYFGEGSWLTVV.

The rearrangement uses TRBV5-1 and TRBJ2-3, with 8 bases that match TRBD1. In germline, CDR1 is SGHRS, CDR2 YFSETQ. V shed 2 bases and J 2 bases; nucleotides not matched to a gene: 16. This CDR3 has 19 residues. In nucleotides, the CDR3 is TGCGCCAGCAGCTTAGGGACAGGCTCTAGCAGGTCCCTCACAGATACGCAGTATTTT. It translates to CASSLGTGSSRSLTDTQYF.

This chain joins TRBV7-6 and TRBJ2-1; 12 positions match TRBD2. J lost 9 bases, V lost 1 base, and 7 bases had no gene match. In germline, CDR1 is SGHVS, CDR2 FNYEAQ. The CDR3 loop spans 16 amino acids. This chain's CDR3 is CASSLERLAGVFEQFF. DNA of the CDR3: TGTGCCAGCAGCTTAGAGCGACTAGCGGGAGTATTTGAGCAGTTCTTC.

The chain employs TRBV28 and TRBJ1-2, with TRBD1 identical over 10 bases. With 4 bases clipped from V and 2 bases from J, the junction kept 1 base outside the gene matches. Germline CDR1 MDHEN, CDR2 SYDVKM. This CDR3 spans 14 amino acids. CDR3 residues: CASSWTGGNYGYTF. CDR3 DNA: TGTGCCAGCAGTTGGACAGGGGGGAACTATGGCTACACCTTC.

J is TRBJ2-5 and V is TRBV24-1; tentatively, D is TRBD1 (6 bases). V gave up 4 bases and J gave up 1 base, with 12 bases separating them. CDR1 and CDR2 (germline): KGHDR, SFDVKD. The CDR3 consists of 15 residues. The CDR3 is CATSDSRTVQETQYF. In DNA, the CDR3 is TGTGCCACCAGTGACTCTCGGACAGTCCAAGAGACCCAGTACTTC.

This chain connects TRBV5-1 to TRBJ1-1; 9 bases fit TRBD1. This CDR3 has 15 amino acids. Germline V lookup: CDR1 SGHRS, CDR2 YFSETQ. V gave up 2 bases and J gave up 6 bases; unmatched junction bases: 8. CDR3 DNA: TGCGCCAGCAGCTTACCGGGACAGGGTGGGGCTGAAGCTTTCTTT. Translation gives CASSLPGQGGAEAFF.

As concerns this clone: At one end the junction does not follow the germline gene, possibly because of a read error. V usage is TRBV29-1 and J usage is TRBJ2-7; 10 bases map to TRBD2. Germline V gives CDR1 SQVTM, CDR2 ANQGSEA. There are 17 residues in the CDR3. For the CDR3, the DNA is TGCAGCGTCGAAGACGATGAGAGGACTAGCGGAAGACTCGAGCAGTACTTC. Translation: CSVEDDERTSGRLEQYF.

V is TRBV28 and J is TRBJ1-4; D is perhaps TRBD1 (5 bases). The V and J ends lost 3 bases and 8 bases respectively, with 13 bases between them. Germline-derived CDR1 and CDR2 are MDHEN and SYDVKM. This CDR3 is built from 14 residues. The CDR3 region is CASSFSGGREKLFF. The DNA for the CDR3 is TGTGCCAGCAGTTTCTCGGGGGGTCGGGAAAAACTGTTTTTT.

This chain joins TRBV9 and TRBJ1-4; maybe TRBD1 (6 bases). The V and J ends lost 0 bases and 13 bases respectively, with 16 bases between them. Germline CDR1 SGDLS, CDR2 YYNGEE. The CDR3 runs 14 residues. The DNA of the CDR3 is TGTGCCAGCAGCGTAGCAGGAACAGGGAGTGGACTGTTTTTT. Translation: CASSVAGTGSGLFF.

The V gene is TRBV19, the J gene TRBJ2-7, with D maybe TRBD1 (6 bases). CDR1 and CDR2 from the germline V gene are LNHDA and SQIVND (reference sequence). This CDR3 has 14 amino acids. V dropped 5 bases and J dropped 5 bases, with 16 bases sitting between them. CDR3 region: CASSPDRPLDEQYF. The CDR3 region has the DNA TGTGCCAGTAGTCCCGACAGGCCTTTGGACGAGCAGTACTTC.

The genes are TRBV9 and TRBJ2-3; 9 nucleotides align to TRBD1. This CDR3 has 15 amino acids. V shed 4 bases and J 3 bases; nucleotides not matched to a gene: 6. CDR1 SGDLS and CDR2 YYNGEE come from the germline V gene. For the CDR3, the DNA is TGTGCCAGCAGCCGGGGGACAGGGAAGACAGATACGCAGTATTTT. It translates to CASSRGTGKTDTQYF. Variable domain in full (rest from reference TRBV9 and TRBJ2-3): DSGVTQTPKHLITATGQRVTLRCSPRSGDLSVYWYQQSLDQGLQFLIQYYNGEERAKGNILERFSAQQFPDLHSELNLSSLELGDSALYFCASSRGTGKTDTQYFGPGTRLTVL.

Written as DNA, the CDR3 is TGTGCCAGCGGCCGGACAGGGGTTGGCGGGGAGCTGTTTTTT. Encoded protein: CASGRTGVGGELFF. The chain joins TRBV28 to TRBJ2-2, with 9 bases aligning to TRBD1. CDR1 MDHEN and CDR2 SYDVKM come from the germline V gene. V shed 8 bases, J shed 7 bases, and the junction held 8 bases outside the gene matches. This CDR3 has 14 residues.

The chain links TRBV5-1 to TRBJ2-7; TRBD1 might be the D (6 bases). The V gene lost 1 base and the J gene lost 3 bases, with 11 bases spanning the gap. The CDR3 runs to 14 residues. Per germline, CDR1 SGHRS and CDR2 YFSETQ. CDR3 amino acids: CASSLQGRDYEQYF. For the CDR3, the DNA is TGCGCCAGCAGCTTGCAGGGGCGAGACTACGAGCAGTACTTC.

The V call is TRBV6-5, the J call TRBJ2-7; 7 positions agree with TRBD1. The ends lost 7 bases at V and 5 bases at J; junction bases unmatched: 5. The CDR3 length is 12 residues. Germline loops: CDR1 MNHEY, CDR2 SVGAGI. This CDR3 reads CASTLTGNEQYF. Written as DNA, the CDR3 is TGTGCCAGCACCTTGACAGGGAACGAGCAGTACTTC.

The V and J genes are TRBV27 and TRBJ2-2; no clear D. Germline values: CDR1 MNHEY, CDR2 SMNVEV (reference sequence). The CDR3 is made up of 13 amino acids. V was pared by 8 bases and J by 0 bases, with 7 bases between. This CDR3 is CASSTPNTGELFF. DNA for the CDR3: TGTGCCAGCTCGACACCGAACACCGGGGAGCTGTTTTTT.

This sequence joins TRBV27 and TRBJ1-4; weak D call: TRBD1 (5 bases). This CDR3 is 14 amino acids long. V was pared by 4 bases and J by 8 bases, with 14 bases between. Germline V CDR1 and CDR2: MNHEY, SMNVEV (reference sequence). CDR3 DNA: TGTGCCAGCAGTTCGGCGGGGACGAGAGAAAAACTGTTTTTT. Protein: CASSSAGTREKLFF.

The chain couples TRBV7-9 to TRBJ2-2, with D possibly being TRBD1 (6 bases). CDR3 length: 13 residues. Germline V gene data show CDR1 as SEHNR and CDR2 as FQNEAQ (reference sequence). The V and J ends lost 2 bases and 7 bases respectively, with 8 bases between them. CDR3 DNA sequence: TGTGCCAGCAGCTTAACCAGGGGCGGGGAGCTGTTTTTT. Its protein product is CASSLTRGGELFF.

This chain joins TRBV2 and TRBJ2-2; 11 nucleotides match TRBD1. The germline CDR1 and CDR2 sequences are SNHLY and FYNNEI. The CDR3 is 16 amino acids. V gave up 4 bases and J gave up 5 bases; unmatched junction bases: 6. CDR3 sequence: CASSASRDRGTGELFF. CDR3 coding DNA: TGTGCCAGCAGTGCGTCCCGGGACAGGGGGACCGGGGAGCTGTTTTTT.